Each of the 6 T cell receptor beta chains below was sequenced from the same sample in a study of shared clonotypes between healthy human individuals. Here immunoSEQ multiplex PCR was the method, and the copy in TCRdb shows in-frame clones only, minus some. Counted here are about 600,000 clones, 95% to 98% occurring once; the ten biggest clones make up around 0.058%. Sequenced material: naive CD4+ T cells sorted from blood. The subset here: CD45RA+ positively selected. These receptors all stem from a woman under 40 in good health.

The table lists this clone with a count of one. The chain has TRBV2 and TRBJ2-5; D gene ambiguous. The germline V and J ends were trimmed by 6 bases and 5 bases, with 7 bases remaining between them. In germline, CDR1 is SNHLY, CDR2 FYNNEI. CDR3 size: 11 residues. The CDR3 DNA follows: TGTGCCAGCAGAGCGCAGGAGACCCAGTACTTC. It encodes CASRAQETQYF.

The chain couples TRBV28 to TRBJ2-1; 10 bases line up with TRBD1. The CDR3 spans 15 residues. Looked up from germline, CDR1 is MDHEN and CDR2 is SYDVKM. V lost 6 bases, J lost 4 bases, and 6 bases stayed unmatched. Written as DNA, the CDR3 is TGTGCCAGCAGAGGGACAGGGGTTTTGTACAATGAGCAGTTCTTC. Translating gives CASRGTGVLYNEQFF.

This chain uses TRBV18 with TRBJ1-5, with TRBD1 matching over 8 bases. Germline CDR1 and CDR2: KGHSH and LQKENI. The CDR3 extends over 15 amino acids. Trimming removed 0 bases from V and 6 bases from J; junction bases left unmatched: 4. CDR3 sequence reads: CASSPPGQGPQPQHF. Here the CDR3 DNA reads TGTGCCAGCTCACCACCCGGACAGGGTCCTCAGCCCCAGCATTTT.

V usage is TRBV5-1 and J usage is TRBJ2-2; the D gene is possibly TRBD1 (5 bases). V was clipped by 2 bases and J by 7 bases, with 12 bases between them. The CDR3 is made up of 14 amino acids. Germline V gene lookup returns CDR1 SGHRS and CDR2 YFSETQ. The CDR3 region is CASSFDSGVGELFF. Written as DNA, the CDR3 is TGCGCCAGCAGCTTTGACAGTGGCGTCGGGGAGCTGTTTTTT.

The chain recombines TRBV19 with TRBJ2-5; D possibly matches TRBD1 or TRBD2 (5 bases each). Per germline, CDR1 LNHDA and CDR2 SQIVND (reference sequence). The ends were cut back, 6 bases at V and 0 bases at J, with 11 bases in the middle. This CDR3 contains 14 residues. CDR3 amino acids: CASRRGANQETQYF. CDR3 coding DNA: TGTGCCAGTAGACGGGGCGCCAACCAAGAGACCCAGTACTTC. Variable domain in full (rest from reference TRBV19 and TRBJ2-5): DGGITQSPKYLFRKEGQNVTLSCEQNLNHDAMYWYRQDPGQGLRLIYYSQIVNDFQKGDIAEGYSVSREKKESFPLTVTSAQKNPTAFYLCASRRGANQETQYFGPGTRLLVL.

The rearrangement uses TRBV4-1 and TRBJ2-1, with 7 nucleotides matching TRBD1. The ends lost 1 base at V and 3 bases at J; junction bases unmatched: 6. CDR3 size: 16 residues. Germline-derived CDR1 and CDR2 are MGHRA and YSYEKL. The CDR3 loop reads CASSQGATGIYNEQFF. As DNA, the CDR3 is TGCGCCAGCAGCCAAGGAGCGACAGGGATCTACAATGAGCAGTTCTTC.